The clone carrying this T cell receptor (beta chain) was found a few times. This sample was taken from a study of blood T cell repertoires in COVID-19. Study-wide context: Donors in the United States, Italy and Spain gave samples during acute or convalescent COVID-19.

CDR1 is LNHDA and CDR2 is SQIVND in the germline V gene (reference sequence). V was trimmed by 7 bases and J by 2 bases, leaving 17 bases between them. This CDR3 has 15 residues. TCRdb keeps only in-frame clones here, not all; method: immunoSEQ multiplex PCR. Of 110,000 to 150,000 clones in the sample, about four fifths were seen once. The chain carries TRBV19 and TRBJ2-5; tentative D call: TRBD2 (6 bases). The sequencing sample was made of peripheral blood. The TCR sequence derives from a human donor in a cohort sampled during active COVID-19. CDR3 region: CASKKTVGRQETQYF. The CDR3 DNA follows: TGTGCCAGTAAGAAGACAGTGGGGAGGCAAGAGACCCAGTACTTC.